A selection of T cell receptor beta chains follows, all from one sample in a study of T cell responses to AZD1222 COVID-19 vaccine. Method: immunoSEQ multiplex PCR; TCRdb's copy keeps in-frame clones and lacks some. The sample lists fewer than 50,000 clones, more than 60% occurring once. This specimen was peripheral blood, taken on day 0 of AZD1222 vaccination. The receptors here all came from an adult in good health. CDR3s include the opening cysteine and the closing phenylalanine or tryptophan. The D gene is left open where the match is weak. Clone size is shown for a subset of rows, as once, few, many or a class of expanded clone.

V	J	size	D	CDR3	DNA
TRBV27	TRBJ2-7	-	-	CASRRATSSAYEQYF	TGTGCCAGCAGGCGGGCTACTAGTTCAGCCTACGAGCAGTACTTC
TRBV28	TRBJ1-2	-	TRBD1	CASSLAGQGASGYTF	TGTGCCAGCAGTTTAGCGGGACAGGGGGCGAGTGGCTACACCTTC
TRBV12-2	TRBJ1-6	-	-	CASRLAHRGRAPLHF	TGTGCAAGTCGCTTAGCCCACAGGGGACGGGCACCCCTCCACTTT
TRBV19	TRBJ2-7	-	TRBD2	CASSVAAGGYYEQYF	TGTGCCAGTAGTGTCGCGGCGGGAGGTTATTACGAGCAGTACTTC
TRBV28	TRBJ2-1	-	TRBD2	CASSPPTSGGGDEQFF	TGTGCCAGCAGCCCCCCCACTAGCGGGGGAGGTGATGAGCAGTTCTTC
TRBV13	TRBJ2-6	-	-	CASSFSSGANVLTF	TGTGCCAGCAGCTTTAGCTCTGGGGCCAACGTCCTGACTTTC
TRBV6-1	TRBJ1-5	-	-	CASSEQVLSSNQPQHF	TGTGCCAGCAGTGAACAAGTCTTGAGTAGCAATCAGCCCCAGCATTTT
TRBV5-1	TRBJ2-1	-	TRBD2	CASSPGLALGVEQFF	TGCGCCAGCAGCCCGGGACTAGCGTTGGGAGTTGAGCAGTTCTTC
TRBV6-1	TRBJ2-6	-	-	CASSEVSGLSGANVLTF	TGTGCCAGCAGTGAAGTGTCAGGTCTCTCTGGGGCCAACGTCCTGACTTTC
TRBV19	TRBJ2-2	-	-	CASSPTGGTGELFF	TGTGCCAGTAGTCCAACAGGCGGCACCGGGGAGCTGTTTTTT
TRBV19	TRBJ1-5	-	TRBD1	CASSTLQGALYQPQHF	TGTGCCAGTAGTACCCTACAGGGGGCTCTATATCAGCCCCAGCATTTT
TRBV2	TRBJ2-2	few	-	CASSGDRVRVF	TGTGCCAGCAGTGGGGACCGTGTAAGGGTTTTT
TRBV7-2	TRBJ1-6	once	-	CASSLDTGNSPLHF	TGTGCCAGCAGCTTAGACACAGGAAATTCACCCCTCCACTTT
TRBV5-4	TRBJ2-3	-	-	CASSLEIVDTQYF	TGTGCCAGCAGCTTGGAGATTGTAGATACGCAGTATTTT
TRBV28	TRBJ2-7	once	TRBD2	CASRGVATSYEQYF	TGTGCCAGCCGGGGGGTAGCTACCTCCTACGAGCAGTACTTC
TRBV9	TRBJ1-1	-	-	CASSLGVGNTEAFF	TGTGCCAGCAGCCTAGGGGTGGGGAACACTGAAGCTTTCTTT
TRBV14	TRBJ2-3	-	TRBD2	CASSPGLVTHF	TGTGCCAGCAGCCCGGGACTAGTCACACATTTT
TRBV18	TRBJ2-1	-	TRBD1	CASSSIPGQGRNEQFF	TGTGCCAGCTCATCCATACCGGGACAGGGGAGGAATGAGCAGTTCTTC
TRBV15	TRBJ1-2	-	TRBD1	CATSRTGAEGYTF	TGTGCCACCAGCCGGACAGGGGCCGAAGGCTACACCTTC
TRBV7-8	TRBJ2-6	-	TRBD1	CASSFRDRGSGANVLTF	TGTGCCAGCAGCTTCCGGGACAGGGGCTCTGGGGCCAACGTCCTGACTTTC
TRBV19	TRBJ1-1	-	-	CASSIVDIRAEAFF	TGTGCCAGTAGTATCGTGGACATCCGAGCTGAAGCTTTCTTT
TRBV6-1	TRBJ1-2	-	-	CASSEGSYYGYTF	TGTGCCAGCAGTGAAGGGAGTTATTATGGCTACACCTTC
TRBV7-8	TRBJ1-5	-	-	CASSSRGVTNQPQHF	TGTGCCAGCAGCTCAAGAGGGGTAACGAATCAGCCCCAGCATTTT
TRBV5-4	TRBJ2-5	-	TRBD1	CASSRTGQGEETQYF	TGTGCCAGCAGCCGAACCGGACAGGGAGAAGAGACCCAGTACTTC
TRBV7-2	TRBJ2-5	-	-	CASSSQFQETQYF	TGTGCCAGCAGCTCACAATTTCAAGAGACCCAGTACTTC
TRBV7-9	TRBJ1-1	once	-	CASSPGDVITEAFF	TGTGCCAGCAGCCCCGGAGATGTAATCACTGAAGCTTTCTTT
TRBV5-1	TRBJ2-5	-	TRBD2	CASRGGLAGETQYF	TGCGCCAGCCGCGGGGGACTAGCGGGGGAGACCCAGTACTTC
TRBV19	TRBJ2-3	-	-	CAPLFFVTATDTQYF	TGTGCCCCCCTTTTTTTTGTAACAGCTACAGATACGCAGTATTTT
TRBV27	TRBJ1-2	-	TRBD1	CASRTGTGGAGGYTF	TGTGCCAGCAGGACCGGGACAGGGGGCGCGGGGGGCTACACCTTC
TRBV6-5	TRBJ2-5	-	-	CASSGGIQETQYF	TGTGCCAGCTCTGGCGGCATCCAAGAGACCCAGTACTTC
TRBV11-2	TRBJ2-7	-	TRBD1	CASVGGTGTPEQYF	TGTGCCAGCGTGGGGGGGACAGGGACTCCCGAGCAGTACTTC
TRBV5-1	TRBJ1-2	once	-	CASSVTDNYGYTF	TGCGCCAGCAGCGTGACAGATAACTATGGCTACACCTTC
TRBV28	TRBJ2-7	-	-	CASSPLSPYEQYF	TGTGCCTCCTCCCCCCTGAGCCCCTACGAGCAGTACTTC
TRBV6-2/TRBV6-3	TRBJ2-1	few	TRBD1	CASSPRGTGGREQFF	TGTGCCAGCAGTCCCAGGGGGACAGGGGGCAGGGAGCAGTTCTTC
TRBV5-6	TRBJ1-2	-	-	CASSLRQGSGYTF	TGTGCCAGCAGCTTGCGCCAGGGCAGTGGCTACACCTTC
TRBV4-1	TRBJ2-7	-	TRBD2	CASSLQTSGISYEQYF	TGCGCCAGCAGCCTCCAGACTAGCGGGATCTCCTACGAGCAGTACTTC
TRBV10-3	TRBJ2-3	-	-	CAISAPSTGATSTDTQYF	TGTGCCATCAGTGCCCCTAGTACCGGCGCTACTAGCACAGATACGCAGTATTTT
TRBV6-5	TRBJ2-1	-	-	CASRTSPYNEQFF	TGTGCCAGCAGAACTAGCCCCTACAATGAGCAGTTCTTC
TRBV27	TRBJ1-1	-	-	CASSLGKVNTEAFF	TGTGCCAGCAGTCTAGGGAAAGTGAACACTGAAGCTTTCTTT
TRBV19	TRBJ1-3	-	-	CASSPPGATSGNTIYF	TGTGCCAGTAGTCCCCCAGGGGCGACCTCTGGAAACACCATATATTTT
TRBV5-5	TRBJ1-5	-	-	CASSFERTQPQHF	TGTGCCAGCAGCTTTGAGCGAACTCAGCCCCAGCATTTT
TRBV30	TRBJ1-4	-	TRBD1	CAWTHGTDNEKLFF	TGTGCCTGGACCCACGGGACAGATAATGAAAAACTGTTTTTT
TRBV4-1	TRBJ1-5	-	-	CASSQSPVAGAINQPQHF	TGCGCCAGCAGCCAGTCTCCGGTGGCAGGGGCGATCAATCAGCCCCAGCATTTT
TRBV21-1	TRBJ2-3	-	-	CASSSQLAAYTDTQYF	TGTGCCAGCAGCTCCCAACTAGCAGCATACACAGATACGCAGTATTTT
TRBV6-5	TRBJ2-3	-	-	CASRLQGTSTDTQYF	TGTGCCAGCAGATTACAGGGGACTAGCACAGATACGCAGTATTTT
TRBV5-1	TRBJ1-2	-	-	CASSSVVGNYGYTF	TGCGCCAGCAGCTCGGTGGTCGGTAACTATGGCTACACCTTC
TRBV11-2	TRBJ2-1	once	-	CASSLSVSVVGNEQFF	TGTGCCAGCAGCTTATCGGTCTCGGTGGTCGGGAATGAGCAGTTCTTC
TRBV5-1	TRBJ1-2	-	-	CASRNPSAGTGGYTF	TGCGCCAGCAGAAACCCTTCGGCCGGGACGGGTGGCTACACCTTC
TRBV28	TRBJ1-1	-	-	CASSLGQLNTEAFF	TGTGCCAGCAGTTTAGGGCAGCTGAACACTGAAGCTTTCTTT